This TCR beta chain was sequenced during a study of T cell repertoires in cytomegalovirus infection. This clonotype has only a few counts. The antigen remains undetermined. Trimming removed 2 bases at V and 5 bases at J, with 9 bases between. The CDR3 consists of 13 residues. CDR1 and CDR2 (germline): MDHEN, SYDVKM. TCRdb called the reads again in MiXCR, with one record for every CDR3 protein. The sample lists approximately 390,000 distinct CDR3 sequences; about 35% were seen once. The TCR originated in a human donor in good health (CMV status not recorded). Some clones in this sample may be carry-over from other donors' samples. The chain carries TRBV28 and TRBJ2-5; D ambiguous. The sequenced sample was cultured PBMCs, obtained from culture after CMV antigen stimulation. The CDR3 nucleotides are TGTGCCAGCAGTTTAATGGGTAGTGAGACCCAGTACTTC. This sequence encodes CASSLMGSETQYF.